What follows is one T cell receptor (beta chain) and its context. The antigen this receptor binds is unknown. Per-nucleotide qualities are absent, and no much larger clonotype sits a single base away. The sample comes from a study of radiation and T cells in renal cell carcinoma (dated by TCRdb to between 2020 and 2021). Notes on the research overall: The samples were obtained from a clinical trial, where primary renal cell carcinomas were treated with 15 Gy stereotactic body radiation therapy and then removed by nephrectomy 4 weeks afterward. A total of 3.5 million to 4.5 million unique CDR3 nucleotide sequences, encoding 2.7 million or so unique CDR3 amino acid sequences, were found across all 50 or so samples. In total, more than 50 samples underwent TCR beta sequencing: approximately 26 tumors plus 27 peripheral blood samples.

The immunoSEQ kit was used, according to the manufacturer's recommendations, to generate TCR beta libraries from genomic DNA. Library preparation used a first multiplex PCR with proprietary primers, then a second PCR adding unique barcodes, with bead cleanups after each round. A positive control reaction and a negative control reaction, both provided in the kit, were run with every batch of samples. The final libraries were assessed on an Agilent 4200 TapeStation D1000 ScreenTape, pooled by volume, and quantified by qPCR. Sequencing ran on an Illumina NextSeq500 with a MidOutput 150-cycle cartridge, using 156 Read1 and 15 Index1 cycles with kit custom primers. The pooled library was loaded at around 0.98 pM, with a roughly 18% PhiX control spiked in. The study's own analysis went as follows. Vendor-processed data were analyzed in R, and a clonotype was defined as all T cells sharing the same CDR3 nucleotide sequence. In the clone abundance analyses, frequencies were normalized to the 10,000 most abundant clones in each sample. Public T cell clones, averaging fewer than five per sample, were removed before analysis. An abundance difference of at least 32-fold between compartments was the criterion for calling clonotypes tumor-enriched or baseline blood-enriched. A beta-binomial differential abundance model was used to identify clonotypes that expanded or contracted between blood time points. Similarity between tumor and blood repertoires was quantified using the Baroni-Urbani and Buser coefficient, and groups were compared with two-tailed Wilcoxon tests in R. TCRdb stores this immuneACCESS table with in-frame sequences only. Part of the clones is absent; in the studies checked, under half of the shortfall reflects unresolved V genes, and no reason is known for the rest. V and J calls and clone size follow that table, whereas D and trimming were derived from the DNA. The sample yields around 70,000 clones; over 80% were counted once. The biggest ten clones account for 5.8% of the sample.

The paper's findings and limits, for the study overall: Top tumor clonotypes rose in blood from baseline to 2 weeks post-radiation, then contracted by 4 weeks, suggesting transient expansion of tumor-resident clones. Because pretreatment tumor biopsies were not available, the study could not determine whether clonotypes were already present within the tumor at baseline. Dynamics of the blood repertoire were not tracked past 4 weeks after treatment. With a single-armed trial design, the study had no way to address how radiation dose or scheduling affects the TCR repertoire.

The CDR3 numbers 14 residues from cysteine through phenylalanine. Only the CDR3 portion is preserved as DNA: 42 bases, with reading frame beginning at the first base. V is pared back by 3 bases and J by 5 bases, with 13 bases lying between the germline termini. In the germline V gene, CDR1 corresponds to SGHTA and CDR2 to FQGNSA. The sample's time point label, decoded: blood 2 weeks post-SBRT. The meaning of the sample's treatment or condition label: 15 Gy SBRT to primary tumor, nephrectomy 4 weeks later. To follow tumor-enriched clonotypes, serial peripheral blood was collected from radiation-treated patients at baseline and at 2 weeks and 4 weeks after SBRT. All patients had renal cell carcinoma with clear cell pathology. Genomic DNA for TCR sequencing was prepared using the QIAamp DNA Blood Mini Kit (Qiagen). Samples were included in the analyses only if all quality control checks were passed.

The rearrangement combines TRBV7-2 with TRBJ2-5; the D gene remains uncertain. Material: blood, obtained from a patient whose treatment included radiotherapy and nephrectomy. The receptor's source is a man aged 60-69 years with renal cell carcinoma. The CDR3 sequence is CASSLGLGFETQYF. The DNA sequence is as follows: TGTGCCAGCAGCTTGGGCCTGGGTTTCGAGACCCAGTACTTC. With all but the CDR3 taken from the reference TRBV7-2 and TRBJ2-5 genes, the full variable domain is: GAGVSQSPSNKVTEKGKDVELRCDPISGHTALYWYRQSLGQGLEFLIYFQGNSAPDKSGLPSDRFSAERTGGSVSTLTIQRTQQEDSAVYLCASSLGLGFETQYFGPGTRLLVL.